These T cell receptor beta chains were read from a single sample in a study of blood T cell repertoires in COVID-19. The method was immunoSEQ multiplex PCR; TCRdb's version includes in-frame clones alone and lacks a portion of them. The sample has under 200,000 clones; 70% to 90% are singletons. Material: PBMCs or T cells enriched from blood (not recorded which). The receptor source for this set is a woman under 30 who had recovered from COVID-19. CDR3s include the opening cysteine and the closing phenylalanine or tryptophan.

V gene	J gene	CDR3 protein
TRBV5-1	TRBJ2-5	CASSLPSGGETQYF
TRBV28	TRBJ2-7	CASSFHDLSEQYF
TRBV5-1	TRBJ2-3	CASRRTLAGGGATDTQYF
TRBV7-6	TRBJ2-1	CASSSLAGSYNEQFF
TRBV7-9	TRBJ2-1	CASSSGTSGYNEQFF
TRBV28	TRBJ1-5	CASSLGQGNNQPQHF
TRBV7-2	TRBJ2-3	CASRPTGGLSGFGTDTQYF
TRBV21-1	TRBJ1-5	CASSPDGRGRPQPQHF
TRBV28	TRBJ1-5	CAITQGPNQPQHF
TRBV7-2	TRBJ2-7	CASSPSGRTSYEQYF
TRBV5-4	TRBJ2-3	CASSATITDTQYF
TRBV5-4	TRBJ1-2	CASSLKRGLLRDGYTF